Listed below are T cell receptor beta chains from one sample, sequenced in a study of T cell responses to AZD1222 COVID-19 vaccine. Generated by immunoSEQ multiplex PCR, the TCRdb table keeps only in-frame clones and is missing some. The sample comprises 90,000 to 120,000 clones, 90% to 95% of which are singletons, and about 6.6% rests with the top ten. This material consisted of peripheral blood, taken 28 days after the second AZD1222 dose. These TCRs come from an adult who received the AZD1222 COVID-19 vaccine. Both conserved end residues are part of each CDR3. The order of the fields is D gene, V gene, clone size, J gene, CDR3 DNA, CDR3 protein. The D gene is left open where the match is weak. Clone size is stated in some rows and not others, as once, few, many or a class when expanded.

>NA|TRBV19|NA|TRBJ1-6
TGTGCCAGTACCCTCTCACAGAGCTCCTATAATTCACCCCTCCACTTT
CASTLSQSSYNSPLHF
>NA|TRBV18|NA|TRBJ2-2
TGTGCCAGCTCACCACCGGCACTAGCAGAGAACACCGGGGAGCTGTTTTTT
CASSPPALAENTGELFF
>TRBD2|TRBV18|NA|TRBJ2-1
TGTGCCAGCTCCCCCGAGACTAGCGGTACCAATGAGCAGTTCTTC
CASSPETSGTNEQFF
>NA|TRBV2|NA|TRBJ1-1
TGTGCCAGCAGAATGACAGTGAACACTGAAGCTTTCTTT
CASRMTVNTEAFF
>NA|TRBV2|NA|TRBJ2-1
TGTGCCAGCAGAGAAGGCCGGGACAATGAGCAGTTCTTC
CASREGRDNEQFF
>NA|TRBV3-1/TRBV3-2|once|TRBJ1-1
TGTGCCAGCAGCCGGCGGGGGGTAGTCACTGAAGCTTTCTTT
CASSRRGVVTEAFF
>NA|TRBV3-1/TRBV3-2|NA|TRBJ1-2
TGTGCCAGCAGCCTGACGGGGAACTATGGCTACACCTTC
CASSLTGNYGYTF
>NA|TRBV5-4|NA|TRBJ2-2
TGTGCCAGCAGCTTGCTCGACACCGGGGAGCTGTTTTTT
CASSLLDTGELFF
>NA|TRBV5-6|NA|TRBJ1-5
TGTGCCAGCAGCCCATTCGACAGGACGGGCAATCAGCCCCAGCATTTT
CASSPFDRTGNQPQHF
>NA|TRBV30|NA|TRBJ1-5
TGTGCCTGGAGTAAAGCAGGGACTACGAATCAGCCCCAGCATTTT
CAWSKAGTTNQPQHF
>TRBD2|TRBV19|NA|TRBJ2-1
TGTGCCAGTAGTGCGGGAGAAAGAGTTAATGAGCAGTTCTTC
CASSAGERVNEQFF
>NA|TRBV21-1|NA|TRBJ1-1
TGTGCCAGCAGCAAATGTTCGGGGGAGGATTCGCGGCGGAACACTGAAGCTTTCTTT
CASSKCSGEDSRRNTEAFF
>TRBD1|TRBV28|NA|TRBJ1-4
TGTGCCAGCAGTTTGCCAGGGGGCAAGGCTAATGAAAAACTGTTTTTT
CASSLPGGKANEKLFF
>NA|TRBV6-5|NA|TRBJ2-3
TGTGCCAGCGGACGACAACCAGATACGCAGTATTTT
CASGRQPDTQYF
>NA|TRBV13|NA|TRBJ2-3
TGTGCCAGCAGCGCGGGCCGCGCAGATACGCAGTATTTT
CASSAGRADTQYF
>NA|TRBV2|NA|TRBJ1-4
TGTGCCAGCAGTGATGGACTCCGGGAAAAACTGTTTTTT
CASSDGLREKLFF
>NA|TRBV28|NA|TRBJ1-6
TGTGCCAGCAGTTTTCGTGTTTGGAATTCACCCCTCCACTTT
CASSFRVWNSPLHF
>NA|TRBV21-1|NA|TRBJ1-1
TGTGCCAGCAGCAAAATCTTCGTCAGGGGTCCCACTGAAGCTTTCTTT
CASSKIFVRGPTEAFF
>NA|TRBV5-6|NA|TRBJ2-1
TGTGCCAGCAGCTTACCCGGGACTGCGAATGAGCAGTTCTTC
CASSLPGTANEQFF
>NA|TRBV11-2|NA|TRBJ2-7
TGTGCCAGCAGCTCCCGGCGGGTGGCAGCCTACGAGCAGTACTTC
CASSSRRVAAYEQYF
>TRBD2|TRBV11-2|NA|TRBJ2-1
TGTGCCAGCAGCTCCGCTAGCGGCCTGAGCTCCTACAATGAGCAGTTCTTC
CASSSASGLSSYNEQFF
>TRBD1|TRBV5-5|NA|TRBJ2-7
TGTGCCAGCAGCTTGGGAGGGACAGCTAACTCCTACGAGCAGTACTTC
CASSLGGTANSYEQYF
>NA|TRBV4-3|once|TRBJ2-3
TGCGCCAGCAGCCAAGCAAATCCCTGGGAAGATACGCAGTATTTT
CASSQANPWEDTQYF
>NA|TRBV6-1|NA|TRBJ2-7
TGTGCCAGCAGTGAAAAACTGGGATACGAGCAGTACTTC
CASSEKLGYEQYF
>NA|TRBV2|NA|TRBJ2-7
TGTGCCAGCAGCCTTACCTACGAGCAGTACTTC
CASSLTYEQYF
>TRBD1|TRBV10-1|once|TRBJ1-6
TGCGCCAGCAGTGCAGGGGGCAATTCACCCCTCCACTTT
CASSAGGNSPLHF
>TRBD1|TRBV14|NA|TRBJ1-4
TGTGCCAGCAGCCAAGGGGACAGCTATGAAAAACTGTTTTTT
CASSQGDSYEKLFF
>NA|TRBV7-8|NA|TRBJ2-3
TGTGCCAGCAGCTTACTCGTGGCAGATACGCAGTATTTT
CASSLLVADTQYF
>NA|TRBV28|NA|TRBJ2-1
TGTGCCAGCAGTTTGCTCAGGACTGAGCAGTTCTTC
CASSLLRTEQFF
>NA|TRBV28|once|TRBJ1-6
TGTGCCAGCAGTTCCGCCGCAGGGTTAAATTCACCCCTCCACTTT
CASSSAAGLNSPLHF
>NA|TRBV3-1/TRBV3-2|NA|TRBJ2-1
TGTGCCAGCAGCAAAGCTTCGGGGGACAATGAGCAGTTCTTC
CASSKASGDNEQFF
>NA|TRBV25-1|NA|TRBJ1-1
TGTGCCAGCATCCCTTGGGGGGGCCCTGACACTGAAGCTTTCTTT
CASIPWGGPDTEAFF
>NA|TRBV5-1|NA|TRBJ1-1
TGCGCCAGCAGCTTGCGTGGGCCCAAGGTAATCTCGGGAACTGAAGCTTTCTTT
CASSLRGPKVISGTEAFF
>TRBD2|TRBV3-1/TRBV3-2|NA|TRBJ2-2
TGTGCCAGCAGCTCGTGGACTAGCGGGAGAATGGGGGAGCTGTTTTTT
CASSSWTSGRMGELFF
>NA|TRBV4-3|NA|TRBJ2-7
TGCGCCAGCAGCCAAGCGAGGGGGGGAGCTCGCGAGCAGTACTTC
CASSQARGGAREQYF
>TRBD1|TRBV9|NA|TRBJ1-4
TGTGCCAGCAGCGTAGGGGTGGGGGACAGGGGGACTGAAAAACTGTTTTTT
CASSVGVGDRGTEKLFF
>TRBD2|TRBV27|NA|TRBJ2-5
TGTGCCAGCAGTCCCGGGACTAGCGGGGGCCTGAACCAAGAGACCCAGTACTTC
CASSPGTSGGLNQETQYF
>NA|TRBV12-3/TRBV12-4|few|TRBJ2-1
TGTGCCAGCAGTTTAGGGGCTAGTCCAGTGCAGTTCTTC
CASSLGASPVQFF
>NA|TRBV4-2|NA|TRBJ1-6
TGTGCCAGCAGCCAAGAAGACAGGTTCAATTCACCCCTCCACTTT
CASSQEDRFNSPLHF
>NA|TRBV19|NA|TRBJ2-7
TGTGCCACCCGGGCGACAACTTGGGACGAGCAGTACTTC
CATRATTWDEQYF
>NA|TRBV6-2/TRBV6-3|NA|TRBJ1-1
TGTGCCAGCAGTTTCAGCAGGCGGAACACTGAAGCTTTCTTT
CASSFSRRNTEAFF
>TRBD2|TRBV3-1/TRBV3-2|NA|TRBJ2-1
TGTGCCAGCAGCCAAGATCCCCCCCCTAGCGGGGGGGCCTGGGATGAGCAGTTCTTC
CASSQDPPPSGGAWDEQFF
>NA|TRBV6-5|NA|TRBJ2-7
TGTGCCAGCAGGCCACCGGGGGCGCGGTCCTACGAGCAGTACTTC
CASRPPGARSYEQYF
>TRBD2|TRBV7-2|NA|TRBJ2-2
TGTGCCAGCAGCCCCTCAGTCGTCCTAGCGGGAGCCGGGGAGCTGTTTTTT
CASSPSVVLAGAGELFF
>NA|TRBV28|NA|TRBJ1-1
TGTGCCAGCAGTTTACTAAACACTGAAGCTTTCTTT
CASSLLNTEAFF
>TRBD1|TRBV7-2|NA|TRBJ1-2
TGTGCCAGCAGCTTACTAGGGACAGCCTATGGCTACACCTTC
CASSLLGTAYGYTF
>TRBD1|TRBV5-5|once|TRBJ1-1
TGTGCCAGCACCCTTCCGGGGACAGGTTGGAATGAAGCTTTCTTT
CASTLPGTGWNEAFF
>NA|TRBV5-1|NA|TRBJ2-5
TGCGCCAGCAGCTTCATAGGGGTAGAGACCCAGTACTTC
CASSFIGVETQYF
>NA|TRBV4-1|NA|TRBJ2-5
TGCGCCAGCAGCCAAGTGCCTAAAGAGACCCAGTACTTC
CASSQVPKETQYF